The entry below describes one T cell receptor (beta chain). The antigen is undetermined. The entry originates in a study of cytomegalovirus exposure and HLA in healthy donors. Germline V gives CDR1 SGHTS, CDR2 YDEGEE. Germline trimming cut 4 bases from V and 3 bases from J; bases unmatched to any gene: 5. The CDR3 is 15 residues long. PCR used 60 Vbeta primers and 13 Jbeta primers. The protocol was immunoSEQ multiplex PCR, while the TCRdb copy is restricted to in-frame clones and leaves out a portion. The data contain 140,000 to 150,000 clones, 8.5% to 10% of them singletons. Study-level findings and limits: Immune exposure information available was restricted to CMV serostatus. Highest at DRB1 and lowest at HLA-C, TCR association rates differed among HLA loci in a later analysis.

Sequencing used PBMCs. The chain recombines TRBV5-8 with TRBJ1-4; 8 bases line up with TRBD1. The origin of this receptor is a man aged 50-60 years in good health and CMV-seronegative. The CDR3 reads CASSLDRAANEKLFF. Written as DNA, the CDR3 is TGTGCCAGCAGCCTGGACAGGGCGGCTAATGAAAAACTGTTTTTT.